Here is one T cell receptor beta chain with its context. Sequencing used immunoSEQ multiplex PCR; TCRdb keeps in-frame clones, though not all of them. Here the sample spans 250,000 to 300,000 clones, roughly 89% being singletons. The entry originates in a study of cytomegalovirus exposure and HLA in healthy donors. Material: PBMCs. The TCR sequence derives from a woman aged 18-35 years in good health and CMV-seronegative.

The CDR3 protein is CASSFYPTDPRQSNQPQHF. In nucleotides, the CDR3 is TGTGCCAGCAGCTTTTACCCGACAGACCCAAGACAGAGCAATCAGCCCCAGCATTTT. The chain recombines TRBV7-8 with TRBJ1-5, with a weak D call TRBD1 (5 bases). Germline values: CDR1 SGHVS, CDR2 FQNEAQ. The CDR3 runs to 19 residues. Trimming stripped 3 bases from V and 1 base from J, with 22 bases between. Full variable domain (missing parts from reference TRBV7-8 and TRBJ1-5): GAGVSQSPRYKVAKRGQDVALRCDPISGHVSLFWYQQALGQGPEFLTYFQNEAQLDKSGLPSDRFFAERPEGSVSTLKIQRTQQEDSAVYLCASSFYPTDPRQSNQPQHFGDGTRLSIL.